These 30 T cell receptor beta chains were sequenced from one sample in a study of blood T cells in healthy people across ages (dated by TCRdb to the mid-2010s). Preparation of the library involved 5' RACE. Sequencing relied on an Illumina HiSeq 2500. A second PCR of roughly 6 to 11 cycles was run with a J-beta primer mix and a sample-barcoded 5' primer. Using fastp at Q25 and MiXCR, TCRdb reprocessed the public reads and kept productive beta chains. Entries that share a CDR3 protein sequence are merged under the most common genes and DNA. Across this sample there are about 1.6 million distinct CDR3 sequences, with roughly 32% seen only once. Of the sample, approximately 11% falls within the top ten clones. The sample comprised blood. The receptors here all came from a woman aged 25 to 39 in good health.

This clonotype has only a few counts. The chain uses TRBV10-1 and TRBJ2-7; the match to TRBD1 covers 7 bases. Germline CDR1 reads WNHNN; CDR2 reads SYGVQD (reference sequence). With 4 bases clipped from V and 6 bases from J, the junction kept 12 bases outside the gene matches. This CDR3 contains 15 residues. In DNA form, the CDR3 reads TGCGCCAGCAGTGCGGACAGGATAGCTCTCTCCGAGCAGTACTTC. Translation gives CASSADRIALSEQYF.

The chain combines TRBV7-9 with TRBJ1-1; D ambiguous. Per the germline V gene, CDR1 is SEHNR and CDR2 is FQNEAQ (reference sequence). Between the trimmed V and J ends, which lost 5 bases and 2 bases, there was a span of 6 bases. The CDR3 runs 12 residues. Written as DNA, the CDR3 is TGTGCCAGCAGCCCTATCAACACTGAAGCTTTCTTT. This codes for CASSPINTEAFF. Drawing the rest from reference TRBV7-9 and TRBJ1-1, the complete variable domain is DTGVSQNPRHKITKRGQNVTFRCDPISEHNRLYWYRQTLGQGPEFLTYFQNEAQLEKSRLLSDRFSAERPKGSFSTLEIQRTEQGDSAMYLCASSPINTEAFFGQGTRLTVV.

V usage is TRBV7-9 and J usage is TRBJ2-1; 13 bases map to TRBD2. The V segment lost 6 bases and the J segment 10 bases; nucleotides outside the gene matches: 9. CDR3 size: 15 residues. Germline CDR1 and CDR2: SEHNR and FQNEAQ (reference sequence). The CDR3 DNA reads as TGTGCCAGCAGGATACCGGGACTAGCGGGGAGAGAGCAGTTCTTC. Its protein product is CASRIPGLAGREQFF.

This clonotype was seen more than once but under ten times. The V and J genes are TRBV6-6 and TRBJ1-1; D is ambiguous. The CDR3 covers 13 residues. The germline gives CDR1 MNHNY, CDR2 SVGAGI (reference sequence). Trimming took off 6 bases at V and 1 base at J, with 9 bases between the two ends. For the CDR3, the DNA is TGTGCCAGCAGCGCCACCTCGAACACTGAAGCTTTCTTT. Translation gives CASSATSNTEAFF.

For this clonotype: This may come from a read error, since a much larger clone is one base off. The rearrangement uses TRBV20-1 and TRBJ2-5, with D possibly called TRBD1 or TRBD2 (7 bases each). Germline assignment: CDR1 DFQATT and CDR2 SNEGSKA (reference sequence). The CDR3 has 16 residues. The CDR3 is CSARTGNQGGQEIQYF. The CDR3 coding sequence is TGCAGTGCAAGAACCGGGAACCAGGGGGGGCAAGAGATCCAGTACTTC.

This chain connects TRBV5-5 to TRBJ2-7; no clear D gene. V was shortened by 2 bases and J by 4 bases, with 10 bases between the two germline ends. The germline gives CDR1 SGHKS, CDR2 YYEKEE (reference sequence). This CDR3 comprises 13 residues. The CDR3 bases are TGTGCCAGCAGCTTTATTCGAGGATACGAGCAGTACTTC. Residues: CASSFIRGYEQYF. Filled out from reference TRBV5-5 and TRBJ2-7, the complete variable domain reads DAGVTQSPTHLIKTRGQQVTLRCSPISGHKSVSWYQQVLGQGPQFIFQYYEKEERGRGNFPDRFSARQFPNYSSELNVNALLLGDSALYLCASSFIRGYEQYFGPGTRLTVT.

In its sample, this clonotype was seen a few times. The chain carries TRBV7-7 and TRBJ2-3; TRBD2 agrees at 9 bases. The CDR3 consists of 17 residues. With 1 base clipped from V and 2 bases from J, the junction kept 7 bases outside the gene matches. The V gene's germline CDR1 is SSHAT and CDR2 FNYEAQ (reference sequence). CDR3 sequence reads: CASSLGRGRAITDTQYF. CDR3 sequence (DNA): TGTGCCAGCAGCTTAGGTCGCGGGAGGGCAATCACAGATACGCAGTATTTT.

This clonotype was counted only a few times. The chain uses TRBV29-1 and TRBJ1-1; no reliable D call. Germline V CDR1 and CDR2: SQVTM, ANQGSEA. CDR3 length equals 12 residues. V lost 4 bases and J lost 0, with 6 bases in between. CDR3 amino acids: CSVARVNTEAFF. CDR3 DNA sequence: TGCAGCGTTGCGAGGGTGAACACTGAAGCTTTCTTT.

As for this clonotype: One end of the junction fails to match germline, which may point to a read error. The chain carries TRBV6-5 and TRBJ2-1; 9 bases are a match to TRBD2. Germline assignment: CDR1 MNHEY and CDR2 SVGAGI. The CDR3 contains 16 residues. CDR3 protein: CASSQTRSGRIDEQVF. The CDR3 DNA reads TGTGCCAGCAGCCAAACACGTAGCGGGAGAATCGATGAGCAGGTCTTC.

This clonotype was counted between two and nine times. V usage is TRBV7-9 and J usage is TRBJ2-3; the D is unclear. The CDR3 consists of 15 residues. Germline V gene sequence: CDR1 SEHNR, CDR2 FQNEAQ (reference sequence). With 2 bases removed from V and 3 bases from J, the gap between germline ends came to 12 bases. This CDR3 is CASSLLGGRTDTQYF. CDR3 nucleotides: TGTGCCAGCAGCTTACTGGGCGGAAGGACAGATACGCAGTATTTT.

This clonotype was observed a handful of times. The chain uses TRBV7-3 and TRBJ1-2; D unresolved. This CDR3 has 12 amino acids. Germline V gene data show CDR1 as SGHTA and CDR2 as FQGTGA. V was cut by 2 bases and J by 5 bases, with 6 bases left in between. CDR3 residues: CASSLLQYGYTF. The CDR3 DNA reads TGTGCCAGCAGCTTATTGCAGTATGGCTACACCTTC.

This clonotype was seen ten or more times. The genes are TRBV9 and TRBJ2-7; 7 bases are a match to TRBD1. V trimming: 0 bases; J trimming: 1 base; junction bases outside the gene matches: 7. Looked up from germline, CDR1 is SGDLS and CDR2 is YYNGEE. The CDR3 loop spans 16 amino acids. In DNA, the CDR3 is TGTGCCAGCAGCGTAGACGGGGACAGTGGATCCTACGAGCAGTACTTC. Its protein product is CASSVDGDSGSYEQYF.

V is TRBV20-1 and J is TRBJ2-1; tentatively, D is TRBD1 (6 bases). Per germline, CDR1 DFQATT and CDR2 SNEGSKA (reference sequence). Trimming pared 4 bases from V and 2 bases from J, leaving 12 bases between. The CDR3 length is 14 residues. CDR3 amino acids: CSATMDSTYNEQFF. The CDR3, as DNA: TGCAGTGCTACCATGGACAGCACCTACAATGAGCAGTTCTTC.

This rearrangement joins TRBV4-2 to TRBJ2-2; 13 bases fit TRBD2. V trimming: 9 bases; J trimming: 7 bases; junction bases outside the gene matches: 5. Germline V CDR1 and CDR2: LGHNA, YNFKEQ. This CDR3 is 14 amino acids long. DNA for the CDR3: TGTGCCAGAGGACTAGCGGGAGCGGTCGGGGAGCTGTTTTTT. As protein: CARGLAGAVGELFF.

This clonotype was seen a few times. V gene TRBV5-1 combines with J gene TRBJ1-6, with 10 bases identical to TRBD1. Germline V lookup: CDR1 SGHRS, CDR2 YFSETQ. V shed 4 bases and J 5 bases; nucleotides not matched to a gene: 6. This CDR3 is built from 16 residues. CDR3 loop: CASSITGTGDNSPLHF. CDR3 nucleotide sequence: TGCGCCAGCAGCATCACCGGGACAGGGGATAATTCACCCCTCCACTTT.

The rearrangement links TRBV12-3 or TRBV12-4 to TRBJ2-7; D remains ambiguous. V was clipped by 6 bases and J by 1 base, with 25 bases between them. The CDR3 has 18 amino acids. The CDR3 nucleotides are TGTGCCAGCAGCGGCGCCACCGTGGTAGGGTTAGTTTCCTACGAGCAGTACTTC. Protein sequence: CASSGATVVGLVSYEQYF.

The J gene is TRBJ1-2, the V gene TRBV7-9; TRBD1 aligns across 8 bases. CDR3 length: 15 residues. Germline V gene sequence: CDR1 SEHNR, CDR2 FQNEAQ (reference sequence). The ends lost 4 bases at V and 6 bases at J; junction bases unmatched: 10. Here the CDR3 reads CASSSNWADRDGYTF. The CDR3 DNA reads as TGTGCCAGCAGCTCTAATTGGGCGGACAGGGATGGCTACACCTTC.

This clonotype was observed a handful of times. This chain uses TRBV28 with TRBJ2-7, with D possibly matching TRBD2 (6 bases). Germline lookup yields CDR1 MDHEN and CDR2 SYDVKM. The CDR3 sequence is 15 residues long. V dropped 7 bases and J dropped 5 bases, with 21 bases sitting between them. The CDR3 DNA reads TGTGCCAGCACCGAAAGGGAGGAGGCCTACGACGAGCAGTACTTC. Its protein is CASTEREEAYDEQYF.

This clonotype has only a few counts. The chain joins TRBV27 to TRBJ2-7; D may be TRBD1 or TRBD2 (5 bases each). From germline, CDR1 is MNHEY and CDR2 SMNVEV (reference sequence). V was cut by 6 bases and J by 3 bases, with 21 bases left in between. CDR3 length: 16 residues. CDR3 sequence (DNA): TGTGCCAGCAGCCCCTCCTCGGGGCCACATAACTACGAGCAGTACTTC. Translation gives CASSPSSGPHNYEQYF.

This clonotype came up a few times. V and J are TRBV27 and TRBJ1-2; tentative D call: TRBD1 (5 bases). The germline V gene has CDR1 MNHEY and CDR2 SMNVEV (reference sequence). Trimming took off 3 bases at V and 8 bases at J, with 13 bases between the two ends. The CDR3 sequence is 13 residues long. The CDR3 DNA is TGTGCCAGCAGTTTGTCAGGCAGGGCAGGCTACACCTTC. Translating gives CASSLSGRAGYTF.

The J gene is TRBJ2-3, the V gene TRBV2; D is uncertain. The germline gives CDR1 SNHLY, CDR2 FYNNEI. The germline V and J ends were trimmed by 11 bases and 2 bases, with 17 bases remaining between them. CDR3 length equals 14 residues. CDR3 loop: CAGTDSSLTDTQYF. The CDR3 DNA sequence: TGTGCCGGAACGGATAGCAGCCTCACAGATACGCAGTATTTT.

The V call is TRBV20-1, the J call TRBJ1-5; 9 positions agree with TRBD1. There are 17 residues in the CDR3. Germline CDR1 reads DFQATT; CDR2 reads SNEGSKA (reference sequence). V shed 7 bases and J 2 bases; nucleotides not matched to a gene: 15. CDR3 sequence: CSVGETGGIWGNQPQHF. The CDR3 nucleotides are TGCAGTGTAGGGGAGACAGGGGGAATTTGGGGCAATCAGCCCCAGCATTTT.

A few counts support this clonotype. J is TRBJ2-1 and V is TRBV20-1; 15 nucleotides agree with TRBD2. The CDR3 sequence is 16 residues long. The V segment lost 3 bases and the J segment 6 bases; nucleotides outside the gene matches: 6. The germline gives CDR1 DFQATT, CDR2 SNEGSKA (reference sequence). The CDR3 region is CSAREGLAGGANEQFF. CDR3 nucleotide sequence: TGCAGTGCTAGGGAGGGACTAGCGGGAGGAGCCAATGAGCAGTTCTTC.

The chain employs TRBV7-8 and TRBJ1-5, with D perhaps TRBD1 (5 bases). Germline V gene sequence: CDR1 SGHVS, CDR2 FQNEAQ. The CDR3 has 16 amino acids. The V gene lost 4 bases and the J gene lost 3 bases, with 16 bases spanning the gap. CDR3 DNA sequence: TGTGCCAGCAGCTCCGACGGGGGTTTGACCAATCAGCCCCAGCATTTT. It translates to CASSSDGGLTNQPQHF.

This clonotype has just a few counts. CDR3 residues: CASSQRGAGVYEQFF. The CDR3 nucleotides are TGTGCCAGCAGCCAGCGGGGGGCCGGGGTTTATGAGCAGTTCTTC. The genes are TRBV3-1 and TRBJ2-1, with 8 bases that match TRBD2. The J segment lost 8 bases and the V segment lost 3 bases, leaving 9 bases of the junction unmatched. The CDR3 loop spans 15 amino acids. The germline V gene has CDR1 LGHDT and CDR2 YNNKEL (reference sequence).

This clonotype appeared a few times. This chain uses TRBV4-1 with TRBJ2-7; D is uncertain. V shed 0 bases and J shed 6 bases, with 12 bases lying between them. This CDR3 comprises 14 residues. Germline lookup yields CDR1 MGHRA and CDR2 YSYEKL. In DNA, the CDR3 is TGCGCCAGCAGCCAAGAGGTCCAGTCCACCGAGCAGTACTTC. Its translation is CASSQEVQSTEQYF.

The rearrangement joins TRBV7-9 to TRBJ2-1, with 8 bases identical to TRBD2. V shed 5 bases, J shed 8 bases, and the junction held 14 bases outside the gene matches. The CDR3 totals 16 residues. Germline loops: CDR1 SEHNR, CDR2 FQNEAQ (reference sequence). CDR3 nucleotides: TGTGCCAGCAGCCCTCGACTAGCGAAAGGGTGCGATGAGCAGTTCTTC. It is translated as CASSPRLAKGCDEQFF.

V and J are TRBV5-1 and TRBJ2-6, with D perhaps assigned TRBD1 or TRBD2 (5 bases each). The germline V and J ends were trimmed by 4 bases and 0 bases, with 17 bases remaining between them. Germline V lookup: CDR1 SGHRS, CDR2 YFSETQ. There are 18 residues in the CDR3. The CDR3 reads CASSPRWDGGSGANVLTF. CDR3 nucleotides: TGCGCCAGCAGCCCCCGCTGGGACGGAGGCTCTGGGGCCAACGTCCTGACTTTC.

This chain joins TRBV10-3 and TRBJ2-2; D remains unclear. The V end was cut by 8 bases, the J end by 1 base, with 11 bases between. The germline CDR1 and CDR2 sequences are ENHRY and SYGVKD. CDR3 length equals 14 residues. The CDR3 region is CAIHLDQNTGELFF. The CDR3, as DNA: TGTGCCATCCACCTGGACCAGAACACCGGGGAGCTGTTTTTT.

The chain combines TRBV10-3 with TRBJ2-3; the D gene is possibly TRBD2 (6 bases). The germline CDR1 and CDR2 sequences are ENHRY and SYGVKD. CDR3 length equals 16 residues. Trimming shortened V by 11 bases and J by 0 bases, and 21 bases separated the two germline ends. CDR3 residues: CAVEEGRTTSTDTQYF. The DNA of the CDR3 is TGTGCCGTCGAGGAGGGCAGAACGACAAGCACAGATACGCAGTATTTT.